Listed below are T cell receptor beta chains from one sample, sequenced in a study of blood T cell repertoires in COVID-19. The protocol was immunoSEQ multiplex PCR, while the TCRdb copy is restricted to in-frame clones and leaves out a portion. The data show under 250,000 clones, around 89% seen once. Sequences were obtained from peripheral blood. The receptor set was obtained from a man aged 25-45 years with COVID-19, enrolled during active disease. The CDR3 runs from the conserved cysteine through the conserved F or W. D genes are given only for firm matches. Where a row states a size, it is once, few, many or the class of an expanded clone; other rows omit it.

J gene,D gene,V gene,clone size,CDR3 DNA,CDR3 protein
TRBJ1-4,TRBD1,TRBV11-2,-,TGTGCCAGCAGCTTAGGGTGGGACAGGGGGCGCCGGGAAAAACTGTTTTTT,CASSLGWDRGRREKLFF
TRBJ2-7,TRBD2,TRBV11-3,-,TGTGCCAGCAGCTTAGGAGCGGGAGGATACGAGCAGTACTTC,CASSLGAGGYEQYF
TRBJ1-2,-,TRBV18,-,TGTGCCAGCTCACCACCGAGGGATAACTATGGCTACACCTTC,CASSPPRDNYGYTF
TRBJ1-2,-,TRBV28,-,TGTGCCAGCAGTTTGGCAGGGCATAACTATGGCTACACCTTC,CASSLAGHNYGYTF
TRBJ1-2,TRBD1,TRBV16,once,TGTGCCAGCAGCCAATCGACAGGGAAAGATGGCTACACCTTC,CASSQSTGKDGYTF
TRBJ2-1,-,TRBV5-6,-,TGTGCCAGCAGCTTGGGAGGCCTGTATTACAATGAGCAGTTCTTC,CASSLGGLYYNEQFF
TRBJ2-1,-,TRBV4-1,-,TGCGCCAGCAGCCAGGCGGGGCTGGCACTGAGTGAGCAGTTCTTC,CASSQAGLALSEQFF
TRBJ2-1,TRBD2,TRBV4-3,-,TGCGCCAGCAGCCAGGGGAGGGTGGGCAATGAGCAGTTCTTC,CASSQGRVGNEQFF
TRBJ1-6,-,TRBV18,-,TGTGCCAGCTCACCCGACAGTAGAGATTCACCCCTCCACTTT,CASSPDSRDSPLHF
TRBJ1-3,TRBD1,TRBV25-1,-,TGTGCCAGCACGTCAAGGACAGGGGGGCGGGGAAACACCATATATTTT,CASTSRTGGRGNTIYF
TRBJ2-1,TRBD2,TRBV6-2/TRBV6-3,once,TGTGCCAGCAGTTGGGCGGGAGACAATGAGCAGTTCTTC,CASSWAGDNEQFF
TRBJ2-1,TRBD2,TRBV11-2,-,TGTGCCAGCAGCTTACAAGGACTAGCGGGAGCTGGGGAGCAGTTCTTC,CASSLQGLAGAGEQFF
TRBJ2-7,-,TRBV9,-,TGTGCCAGCAGCGTCGGGGACGAGCAGTACTTC,CASSVGDEQYF
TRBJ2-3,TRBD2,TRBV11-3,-,TGTGCCAGCAGCTTTGGACTAGCGGGACAAGATACGCAGTATTTT,CASSFGLAGQDTQYF
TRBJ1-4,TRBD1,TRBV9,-,TGTGCCAGCAGCGCGGACAGGGGTAGGAATGAAAAACTGTTTTTT,CASSADRGRNEKLFF
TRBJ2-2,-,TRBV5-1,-,TGCGCCAGCGGATTCAGGGGGGAGACCGGGGAGCTGTTTTTT,CASGFRGETGELFF
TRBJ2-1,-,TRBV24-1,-,TGTGCCACCAGTGACCGCCCGACAGGCCGTAGCTCCTACAATGAGCAGTTCTTC,CATSDRPTGRSSYNEQFF
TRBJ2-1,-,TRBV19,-,TGTGCCAGTAGTATGGGCGGGTACAATGAGCAGTTCTTC,CASSMGGYNEQFF
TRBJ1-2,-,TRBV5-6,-,TGTGCCAGCAGCTTGGGGTGGGCCTATGGCTACACCTTC,CASSLGWAYGYTF
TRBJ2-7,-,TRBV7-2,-,TGTGCCAGCAGCCTGAACAGGGTCTACGAGCAGTACTTC,CASSLNRVYEQYF
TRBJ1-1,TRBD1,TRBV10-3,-,TGTGCCATCAGTGGAGGACAGGGGAACACTGAAGCTTTCTTT,CAISGGQGNTEAFF
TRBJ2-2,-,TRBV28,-,TGTGCCAGCATCTCGGGGACACGGAACACCGGGGAGCTGTTTTTT,CASISGTRNTGELFF
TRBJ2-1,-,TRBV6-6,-,TGTGCCAGCAGTTATGGGGGAGGCTCCTACAATGAGCAGTTCTTC,CASSYGGGSYNEQFF
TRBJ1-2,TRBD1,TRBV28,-,TGTGCCAGCACCCAGGACAGGGTGGGTGGCTACACCTTC,CASTQDRVGGYTF
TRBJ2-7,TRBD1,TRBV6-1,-,TGTGCCAGCAGTGAAGAGATAATGGGACAGAGTTCATTC,CASSEEIMGQSSF
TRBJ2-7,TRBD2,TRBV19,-,TGTGCCAGTAGTACCCCCGGGCTAGCGGACTACGAGCAGTACTTC,CASSTPGLADYEQYF
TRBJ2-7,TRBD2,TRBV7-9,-,TGTGCCAGCAGCTTATCCGGCGGGAGCAGGCGGGAGCAGTACTTC,CASSLSGGSRREQYF
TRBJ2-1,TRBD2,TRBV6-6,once,TGTGCCAGCAGTCAGACTAGCGGTTCCTACAATGAGCAGTTCTTC,CASSQTSGSYNEQFF
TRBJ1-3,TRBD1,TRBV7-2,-,TGTGCCAGCAGTCGACAGGGGAACTCTGGAAACACCATATATTTT,CASSRQGNSGNTIYF
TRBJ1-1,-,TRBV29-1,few,TGCAGCTCAACAGCGAACACTGAAGCTTTCTTT,CSSTANTEAFF
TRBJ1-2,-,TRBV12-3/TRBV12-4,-,TGTGCCAGCAGTTCGGACTATGGCTACACCTTC,CASSSDYGYTF
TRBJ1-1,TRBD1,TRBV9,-,TGTGCCAGCAGCGGCGGGACAGGTGAAGCTTTCTTT,CASSGGTGEAFF
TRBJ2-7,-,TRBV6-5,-,TGTGCCAGCACCCAGAACTACGAGCAGTACTTC,CASTQNYEQYF
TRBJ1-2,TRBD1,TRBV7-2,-,TGTGCCAGCAGCCCCGATTGGACAGGGGGAAATGGCTACACCTTC,CASSPDWTGGNGYTF
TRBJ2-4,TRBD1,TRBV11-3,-,TGTGCCAGCAGCTCATCGGGGACAGGGAACATTCAGTACTTC,CASSSSGTGNIQYF
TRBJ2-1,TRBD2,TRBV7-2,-,TGTGCCAGCAGCCCAGGGCTAGCGGGGGGGAATGAGCAGTTCTTC,CASSPGLAGGNEQFF
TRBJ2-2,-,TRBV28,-,TGTGCCAGCAGTTCAGACAGGTTTTCGAACACCGGGGAGCTGTTTTTT,CASSSDRFSNTGELFF
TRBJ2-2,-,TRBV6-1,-,TGTGCCAGCAGTGAAGATTACGGTGGCTCAGGGGTGACCGGGGAGCTGTTTTTT,CASSEDYGGSGVTGELFF
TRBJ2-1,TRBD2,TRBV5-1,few,TGCGCCAGCAGCGTCCGACTAGCGGGAGGGCCCAATGAGCAGTTCTTC,CASSVRLAGGPNEQFF
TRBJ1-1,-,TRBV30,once,TGTGCCTTACGAGGACAGAACACTGAAGCTTTCTTT,CALRGQNTEAFF
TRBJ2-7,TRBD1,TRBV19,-,TGTGCCAGTAGTCTCACTGGGACAGTCGTTTACGAGCAGTACTTC,CASSLTGTVVYEQYF
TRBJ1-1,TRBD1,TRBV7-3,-,TGTGCCAGCAGCCCGGGACAGCTGAACACTGAAGCTTTCTTT,CASSPGQLNTEAFF
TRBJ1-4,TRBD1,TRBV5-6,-,TGTGCCAGCAGCTTAGCAGGGGGTAATGAAAAACTGTTTTTT,CASSLAGGNEKLFF
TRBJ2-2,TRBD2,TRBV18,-,TGTGCCAGCTCACCGGGAGGGAGCACCGGGGAGCTGTTTTTT,CASSPGGSTGELFF
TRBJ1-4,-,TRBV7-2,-,TGTGCCAGCAGCCGTTACCCGAGGGAAAAACTGTTTTTT,CASSRYPREKLFF
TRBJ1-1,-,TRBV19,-,TGTGCCAGTAGTCCCCCGGGGGAGGGGGGCACTGAAGCTTTCTTT,CASSPPGEGGTEAFF
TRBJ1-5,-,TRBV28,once,TGTGCCAGCAGTTTAAGGGGTATCGGCAATCAGCCCCAGCATTTT,CASSLRGIGNQPQHF
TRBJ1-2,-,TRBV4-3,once,TGCGCCAGCAGCCAAGATTGGGGGGTTAGCTATGGCTACACCTTC,CASSQDWGVSYGYTF
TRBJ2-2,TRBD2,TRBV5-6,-,TGTGCCAGCAGGGAGCTAGCGGGCGCGAACACCGGGGAGCTGTTTTTT,CASRELAGANTGELFF
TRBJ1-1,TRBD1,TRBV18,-,TGTGCCAGCTCACCATCCGAGACAGGGCTTATGAACACTGAAGCTTTCTTT,CASSPSETGLMNTEAFF
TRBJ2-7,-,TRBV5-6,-,TGTGCCAGCAGCTTAGGGGGTTGGCTGTACTTC,CASSLGGWLYF
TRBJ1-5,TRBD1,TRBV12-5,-,TGTGCTAGTGGCCTTGGACAGGGGGAGGGTAGCAATCAGCCCCAGCATTTT,CASGLGQGEGSNQPQHF
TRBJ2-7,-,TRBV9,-,TGTGCCAGCAGCACCCGGGACATAACCTACGAGCAGTACTTC,CASSTRDITYEQYF
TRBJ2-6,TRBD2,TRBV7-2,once,TGTGCCAGCAGCTTAAGGGGACTAGCGGGAGTTGGGGGGGCCAACGTCCTGACTTTC,CASSLRGLAGVGGANVLTF